This TCR beta chain derives from a study of OX40 agonist ivuxolimab in advanced cancers. The overall study: Ivuxolimab is an agonistic anti-OX40 (CD134) antibody, and patients were treated with it.

Sequenced by immunoSEQ multiplex PCR; TCRdb stores in-frame clones only, minus some. Of 55,000 to 70,000 clones listed, 80% to 95% were seen once; the top ten hold around 8%. The sequences come from CD4+ or CD8+ T cells sorted from blood, collected in a trial of the OX40 agonist ivuxolimab. This TCR came from an adult with an advanced solid tumor such as melanoma, head and neck, liver or kidney cancer.

The CDR3 region has the DNA TGTGCCAGCAGTATCCTACCCTCAGTAAGGGGGCAGTATTTT. Translation gives CASSILPSVRGQYF. The chain couples TRBV27 to TRBJ2-3; weak D call: TRBD1 (5 bases). The germline V gene encodes CDR1 MNHEY and CDR2 SMNVEV (reference sequence). The CDR3 is 14 amino acids. V was cut by 5 bases and J by 11 bases, with 20 bases left in between.